A single sample gave rise to the 31 T cell receptor beta chains below, sequenced in a study of blood T cell repertoires in COVID-19. The method was immunoSEQ multiplex PCR; TCRdb's version includes in-frame clones alone and lacks a portion of them. The sample yields 250,000 to 350,000 clones, about 87% seen once. Sample: peripheral blood. The receptors shown here come from a woman aged 45-59 years with COVID-19, enrolled during active disease.

The chain combines TRBV11-3 with TRBJ2-5, with 7 bases identical to TRBD2. CDR3 length equals 14 residues. The ends lost 3 bases at V and 4 bases at J; junction bases unmatched: 5. The germline V gene has CDR1 SGHNT and CDR2 YENEEA. The CDR3 region is CASSFAGAGETQYF. In nucleotides, the CDR3 is TGTGCCAGCAGCTTTGCGGGAGCAGGAGAGACCCAGTACTTC.

J is TRBJ1-2 and V is TRBV29-1, with D possibly being TRBD1 (6 bases). There are 13 residues in the CDR3. Looked up from germline, CDR1 is SQVTM and CDR2 is ANQGSEA. Between the trimmed V and J ends, which lost 3 bases and 2 bases, there was a span of 10 bases. CDR3 bases: TGCAGCGTTGACGGACAGCGGAACTATGGCTACACCTTC. It translates to CSVDGQRNYGYTF.

The gene calls are TRBV29-1 and TRBJ1-2; 7 bases are a match to TRBD1. The V gene end was trimmed by 2 bases and the J gene end by 7 bases; junction bases not matched to a gene: 4. The germline CDR1 and CDR2 sequences are SQVTM and ANQGSEA. This CDR3 comprises 12 residues. For the CDR3, the DNA is TGCAGCGTTGAATGGACAGGCCTTGGCTACACCTTC. Translating it yields CSVEWTGLGYTF.

This clone occurred a few times. This chain connects TRBV5-6 to TRBJ2-2; TRBD2 agrees at 10 bases. Germline CDR1 and CDR2: SGHDT and YYEEEE. This CDR3 spans 16 amino acids. J gave up 3 bases and V 2 bases, and 4 bases lay outside the gene matches. For the CDR3, the DNA is TGTGCCAGCAGCTTTAGCGGGAGGAGGGACACCGGGGAGCTGTTTTTT. Its translation: CASSFSGRRDTGELFF.

The chain carries TRBV5-6 and TRBJ2-1, with a tentative D call TRBD2 (6 bases). Trimming pared 0 bases from V and 9 bases from J, leaving 13 bases between. Germline V gives CDR1 SGHDT, CDR2 YYEEEE. The CDR3 runs 14 residues. The chain's CDR3 is CASSLALSGGEQFF. The CDR3 DNA reads TGTGCCAGCAGCTTGGCCCTTAGCGGAGGTGAGCAGTTCTTC. Full variable domain (rest looked up from reference TRBV5-6 and TRBJ2-1): DAGVTQSPTHLIKTRGQQVTLRCSPKSGHDTVSWYQQALGQGPQFIFQYYEEEERQRGNFPDRFSGHQFPNYSSELNVNALLLGDSALYLCASSLALSGGEQFFGPGTRLTVL.

CDR3 DNA sequence: TGCGCCAGCAGCCCTTCGGGACAGTCCGGGAAACTGTTTTTT. Its translation is CASSPSGQSGKLFF. The chain combines TRBV5-1 with TRBJ1-4; 7 nucleotides agree with TRBD1. The CDR3 consists of 14 residues. Germline loops: CDR1 SGHRS, CDR2 YFSETQ. The J segment lost 11 bases and the V segment lost 4 bases, leaving 11 bases of the junction unmatched.

V usage is TRBV6-5 and J usage is TRBJ2-7; D not resolved. V dropped 6 bases and J dropped 4 bases, with 7 bases sitting between them. The CDR3 sequence is 11 residues long. Germline-derived CDR1 and CDR2 are MNHEY and SVGAGI. The CDR3 DNA follows: TGTGCCAGCAGCTTTCCTTACGAGCAGTACTTC. Amino acids: CASSFPYEQYF.

The V gene is TRBV30, the J gene TRBJ2-4; TRBD2 aligns across 7 bases. The CDR3 runs to 14 residues. The germline CDR1 and CDR2 sequences are GTSNPN and SVGIG (reference sequence). The V segment lost 6 bases and the J segment 4 bases; nucleotides outside the gene matches: 9. CDR3: CACRRDSGKNIQYF. CDR3 DNA sequence: TGTGCCTGCCGCCGAGATAGCGGGAAAAACATTCAGTACTTC.

The gene calls are TRBV29-1 and TRBJ2-1, with 8 bases aligning to TRBD2. This CDR3 has 14 residues. The junction had 11 bases not matched to a gene; V was cut back by 7 bases and J by 6 bases. Germline V gene lookup returns CDR1 SQVTM and CDR2 ANQGSEA. The CDR3 loop is CSGLAGGLSNEQFF. The CDR3 DNA reads as TGCAGCGGCCTAGCGGGTGGGCTCTCCAATGAGCAGTTCTTC.

The chain recombines TRBV2 with TRBJ2-1; D unresolved. Deletions cut 8 bases from V and 7 bases from J, with 18 bases between. Germline V CDR1 and CDR2: SNHLY, FYNNEI. The CDR3 covers 14 residues. Written as DNA, the CDR3 is TGTGCCAGCTATGAAGTTCGAGCTCGGAATGAGCAGTTCTTC. This codes for CASYEVRARNEQFF.

CDR3 in amino acids: CASSPVAGAKYEQYF. CDR3 in DNA: TGTGCCAGCTCACCCGTAGCGGGAGCGAAATACGAGCAGTACTTC. V usage is TRBV18 and J usage is TRBJ2-7; TRBD2 agrees at 9 bases. Unmatched junction bases numbered 7, after V lost 3 bases and J lost 4 bases. Germline CDR1 and CDR2: KGHSH and LQKENI. This CDR3 has 15 residues.

V is TRBV24-1 and J is TRBJ2-7; TRBD2 matches 8 bases. This CDR3 comprises 14 residues. CDR1 is KGHDR, CDR2 SFDVKD, per germline. The trim removed 1 base at V and 5 bases at J, leaving 3 bases unmatched. DNA for the CDR3: TGTGCCACCAGTGATTTAGGAGCGGGAGACGAGCAGTACTTC. As protein: CATSDLGAGDEQYF.

The rearrangement uses TRBV3-1 (or the pseudogene TRBV3-2) and TRBJ2-7, with D possibly being TRBD1 (6 bases). Trimming removed 3 bases at V and 7 bases at J, with 10 bases between. Germline CDR1 is LGHDT and CDR2 is YNNKEL (reference sequence). The CDR3 length is 12 residues. CDR3 residues: CASSHRGKEQYF. CDR3 DNA sequence: TGTGCCAGCAGCCACAGGGGTAAAGAGCAGTACTTC.

The CDR3 nucleotides are TGCGCCAGCAGCGCAGGGGGACAGGGAAGAAACTATGGCTACACCTTC. Amino acid sequence: CASSAGGQGRNYGYTF. The genes are TRBV4-1 and TRBJ1-2, with TRBD1 identical over 9 bases. Per germline, CDR1 MGHRA and CDR2 YSYEKL. The CDR3 has 16 residues. The J segment lost 2 bases and the V segment lost 5 bases, leaving 9 bases of the junction unmatched.

This clone came up many times. The genes are TRBV14 and TRBJ1-2; D possibly corresponds to TRBD1 (5 bases). Germline CDR1 is SGHDN and CDR2 is FVKESK. V gave up 0 bases and J gave up 2 bases, with 16 bases separating them. CDR3 length: 17 amino acids. The CDR3 DNA reads as TGTGCCAGCAGCCAAGAGGTCGCCGGACAACGAAACTATGGCTACACCTTC. It yields the protein CASSQEVAGQRNYGYTF. The whole variable domain, remainder taken from reference TRBV14 and TRBJ1-2, is EAGVTQFPSHSVIEKGQTVTLRCDPISGHDNLYWYRRVMGKEIKFLLHFVKESKQDESGMPNNRFLAERTGGTYSTLKVQPAELEDSGVYFCASSQEVAGQRNYGYTFGSGTRLTVV.

The rearrangement uses TRBV27 and TRBJ2-3; 9 bases are a match to TRBD2. Losses at the gene ends were 5 bases for V and 6 bases for J; bases not matched to a gene: 12. The CDR3 is made up of 16 amino acids. CDR1 is MNHEY, CDR2 SMNVEV, per germline (reference sequence). In DNA, the CDR3 is TGTGCCAGCAGTCCTGTCGGAGCGGGAGGCCCCGATACGCAGTATTTT. Translated, it gives CASSPVGAGGPDTQYF.

The chain joins TRBV5-1 to TRBJ2-1; possibly TRBD2 for D (6 bases). CDR1 and CDR2 from the germline V gene are SGHRS and YFSETQ. The germline V and J ends were trimmed by 2 bases and 2 bases, with 11 bases remaining between them. The CDR3 has 15 amino acids. The CDR3 reads CASSFIGSPYNEQFF. The CDR3 DNA reads as TGCGCCAGCAGCTTCATCGGGAGCCCCTACAATGAGCAGTTCTTC.

The chain joins TRBV7-2 to TRBJ1-3; TRBD1 is a possible D gene (5 bases). CDR3 size: 15 residues. Trimming removed 8 bases from V and 0 bases from J, with 14 bases in between. The germline V gene has CDR1 SGHTA and CDR2 FQGNSA. The CDR3, as DNA: TGTGCCAGCGGGGTAATGGGGGGCTCTGGAAACACCATATATTTT. This translates into CASGVMGGSGNTIYF.

CDR3 sequence (DNA): TGTGCCAGTTCGTTGACAATGAACACTGAAGCTTTCTTT. Encoded protein: CASSLTMNTEAFF. The rearrangement links TRBV19 to TRBJ1-1; D gene unclear. The CDR3 consists of 13 residues. Per germline, CDR1 LNHDA and CDR2 SQIVND (reference sequence). V lost 8 bases and J lost 0, with 10 bases in between.

The V gene is TRBV6-2 or TRBV6-3, the J gene TRBJ2-1; 11 bases agree with TRBD2. Germline lookup yields CDR1 MNHEY and CDR2 SVGEGT. V shed 5 bases and J 8 bases; nucleotides not matched to a gene: 11. CDR3 length equals 16 residues. CDR3 loop: CASSARLAGKGHEQFF. CDR3 in DNA: TGTGCCAGCAGTGCCCGACTAGCGGGAAAGGGCCATGAGCAGTTCTTC.

The chain has TRBV6-5 and TRBJ2-7, with 7 bases identical to TRBD1. Germline V lookup: CDR1 MNHEY, CDR2 SVGAGI. Trimming at V came to 6 bases and at J to 6 bases, leaving 8 bases not matched to a gene. The CDR3 sequence is 13 residues long. The CDR3 DNA sequence: TGTGCCAGCAGCCACGACAGGGTTGGCGAGCAGTACTTC. Its translation: CASSHDRVGEQYF.

The J gene is TRBJ2-1, the V gene TRBV11-3, with D tentatively TRBD2 (7 bases). The CDR3 has 14 amino acids. Germline values: CDR1 SGHNT, CDR2 YENEEA. With 3 bases removed from V and 7 bases from J, the gap between germline ends came to 13 bases. CDR3 loop: CASSFRGAWNEQFF. The CDR3 bases are TGTGCCAGCAGCTTTCGGGGGGCCTGGAATGAGCAGTTCTTC.

CDR3 amino acids: CASSEALFVNGLDGYEQYF. The CDR3 bases are TGTGCCAGCAGTGAAGCGCTCTTTGTTAACGGACTAGATGGGTACGAGCAGTACTTC. The chain carries TRBV6-1 and TRBJ2-7; 7 nucleotides line up with TRBD2. V dropped 0 bases and J dropped 4; count of bases not matched to a gene: 18. The CDR3 is 19 residues long. CDR1 and CDR2 (germline): MNHNS, SASEGT.

The rearrangement joins TRBV24-1 to TRBJ1-2; 9 bases are shared with TRBD1. Germline values: CDR1 KGHDR, CDR2 SFDVKD. This CDR3 has 13 residues. V trimming: 7 bases; J trimming: 4 bases; junction bases outside the gene matches: 3. The CDR3, as DNA: TGTGCCACCAGAGGACAGGGGACCTATGGCTACACCTTC. It is translated as CATRGQGTYGYTF.

The rearrangement links TRBV9 to TRBJ2-7; 8 bases are a match to TRBD2. The V gene's germline CDR1 is SGDLS and CDR2 YYNGEE. V trimming: 3 bases; J trimming: 7 bases; junction bases outside the gene matches: 21. The CDR3 covers 18 residues. The CDR3 nucleotides read TGTGCCAGCAGCGGAGTTAGCGGGAAGTCCCTACCGTATAGAGAGCAGTACTTC. This translates into CASSGVSGKSLPYREQYF.

The V call is TRBV6-5, the J call TRBJ2-1; D gene ambiguous. The V end was cut by 2 bases, the J end by 0 bases, with 8 bases between. Per the germline V gene, CDR1 is MNHEY and CDR2 is SVGAGI. There are 15 residues in the CDR3. As DNA, the CDR3 is TGTGCCAGCAGTTACGATCCGAGCTCCTACAATGAGCAGTTCTTC. This gives the protein CASSYDPSSYNEQFF.

This rearrangement joins TRBV15 to TRBJ2-5, with 12 bases lining up with TRBD1. The germline V gene has CDR1 LNHNV and CDR2 YYDKDF (reference sequence). V was pared by 3 bases and J by 5 bases, with 7 bases of the junction left unmatched. This CDR3 contains 16 residues. CDR3: CATSSGDRGLRETQYF. Written as DNA, the CDR3 is TGTGCCACCAGCAGCGGGGACAGGGGGCTTCGGGAGACCCAGTACTTC.

The V and J genes are TRBV7-2 and TRBJ2-2; no reliable D call. V was cut by 3 bases and J by 2 bases, with 10 bases left in between. This CDR3 is built from 15 residues. Germline V gene sequence: CDR1 SGHTA, CDR2 FQGNSA. The CDR3 sequence: CASSFVQINTGELFF. The CDR3 DNA follows: TGTGCCAGCAGCTTTGTACAGATCAACACCGGGGAGCTGTTTTTT. Looking up the rest from reference TRBV7-2 and TRBJ2-2 gives the full variable domain: GAGVSQSPSNKVTEKGKDVELRCDPISGHTALYWYRQSLGQGLEFLIYFQGNSAPDKSGLPSDRFSAERTGGSVSTLTIQRTQQEDSAVYLCASSFVQINTGELFFGEGSRLTVL.

This chain connects TRBV29-1 to TRBJ1-1; 10 bases match TRBD1. V gave up 4 bases and J gave up 0 bases; unmatched junction bases: 5. CDR1 is SQVTM and CDR2 is ANQGSEA in the germline V gene. This CDR3 has 15 amino acids. The CDR3 spells CSVAGTGVLNTEAFF. In DNA form, the CDR3 reads TGCAGCGTTGCGGGGACAGGGGTTTTGAACACTGAAGCTTTCTTT.

This chain connects TRBV7-2 to TRBJ2-7; D is perhaps TRBD2 (5 bases). V was clipped by 1 base and J by 0 bases, with 10 bases between them. The CDR3 is made up of 15 amino acids. The germline V gene encodes CDR1 SGHTA and CDR2 FQGNSA. The CDR3 spells CASSLDGGSSYEQYF. CDR3 DNA sequence: TGTGCCAGCAGCTTAGACGGCGGGTCCTCCTACGAGCAGTACTTC.

The chain recombines TRBV5-4 with TRBJ2-1, with D uncertain. The V end was cut by 4 bases, the J end by 4 bases, with 12 bases between. The CDR3 runs 14 residues. CDR1 SGHNT and CDR2 YYREEE come from the germline V gene (reference sequence). The CDR3 DNA reads TGTGCCAGCAGCGGAGCCGAAGTTTACAATGAGCAGTTCTTC. This translates into CASSGAEVYNEQFF.